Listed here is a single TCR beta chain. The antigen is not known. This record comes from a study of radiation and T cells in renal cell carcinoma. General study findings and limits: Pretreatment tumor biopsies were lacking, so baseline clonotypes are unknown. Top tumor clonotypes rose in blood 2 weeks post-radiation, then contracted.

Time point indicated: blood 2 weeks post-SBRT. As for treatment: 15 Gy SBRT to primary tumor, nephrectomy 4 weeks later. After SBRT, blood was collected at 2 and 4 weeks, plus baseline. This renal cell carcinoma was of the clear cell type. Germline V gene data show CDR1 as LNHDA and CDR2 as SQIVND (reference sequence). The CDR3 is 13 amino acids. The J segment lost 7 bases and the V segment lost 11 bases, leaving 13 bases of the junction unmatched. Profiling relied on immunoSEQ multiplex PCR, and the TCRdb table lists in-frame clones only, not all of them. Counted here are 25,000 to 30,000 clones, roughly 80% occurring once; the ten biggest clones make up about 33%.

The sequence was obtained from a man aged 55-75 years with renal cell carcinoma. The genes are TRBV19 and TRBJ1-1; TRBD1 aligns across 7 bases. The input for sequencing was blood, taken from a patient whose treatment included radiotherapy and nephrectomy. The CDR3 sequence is CASFSRQGFEAFF. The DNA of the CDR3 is TGTGCCTCATTCTCACGACAGGGCTTTGAAGCTTTCTTT.